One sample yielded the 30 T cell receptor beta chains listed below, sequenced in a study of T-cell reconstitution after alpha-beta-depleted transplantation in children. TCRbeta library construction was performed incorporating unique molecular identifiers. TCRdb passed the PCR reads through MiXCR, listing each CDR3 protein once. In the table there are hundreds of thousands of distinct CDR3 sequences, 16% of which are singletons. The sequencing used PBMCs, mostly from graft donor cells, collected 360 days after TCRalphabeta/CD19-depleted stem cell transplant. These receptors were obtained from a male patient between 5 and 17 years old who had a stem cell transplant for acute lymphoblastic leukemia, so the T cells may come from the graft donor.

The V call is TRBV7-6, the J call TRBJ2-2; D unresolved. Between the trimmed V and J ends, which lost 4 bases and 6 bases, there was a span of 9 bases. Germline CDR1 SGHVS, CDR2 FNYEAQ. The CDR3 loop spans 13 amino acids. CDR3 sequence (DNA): TGTGCCAGCAGCTACCAGCCGGCCGGGGAGCTGTTTTTT. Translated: CASSYQPAGELFF.

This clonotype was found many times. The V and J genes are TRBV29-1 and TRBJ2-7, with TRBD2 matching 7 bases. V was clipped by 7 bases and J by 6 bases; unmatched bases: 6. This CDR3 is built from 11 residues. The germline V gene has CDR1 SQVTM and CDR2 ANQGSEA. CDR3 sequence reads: CSAAGLFEQYF. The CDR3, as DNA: TGCAGCGCTGCGGGACTATTCGAGCAGTACTTC.

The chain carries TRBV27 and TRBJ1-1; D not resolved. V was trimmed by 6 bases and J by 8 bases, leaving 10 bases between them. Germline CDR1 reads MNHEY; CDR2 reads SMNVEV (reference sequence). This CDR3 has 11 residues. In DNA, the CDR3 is TGTGCCAGCAGGGGGTCCGGGGAAGCTTTCTTT. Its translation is CASRGSGEAFF.

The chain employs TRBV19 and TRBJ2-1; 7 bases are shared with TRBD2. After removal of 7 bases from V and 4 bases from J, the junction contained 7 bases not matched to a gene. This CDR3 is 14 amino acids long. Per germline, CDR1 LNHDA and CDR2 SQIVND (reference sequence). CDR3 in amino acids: CASIVAGPYNEQFF. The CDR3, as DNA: TGTGCCAGTATAGTAGCGGGTCCATACAATGAGCAGTTCTTC.

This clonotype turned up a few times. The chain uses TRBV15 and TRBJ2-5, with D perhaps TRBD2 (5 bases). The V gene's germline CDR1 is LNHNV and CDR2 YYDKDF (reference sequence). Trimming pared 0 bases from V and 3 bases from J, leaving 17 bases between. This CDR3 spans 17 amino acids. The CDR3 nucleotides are TGTGCCACCAGCAGAGATCCCCCCAGCGGTCGAGAAGAGACCCAGTACTTC. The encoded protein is CATSRDPPSGREETQYF.

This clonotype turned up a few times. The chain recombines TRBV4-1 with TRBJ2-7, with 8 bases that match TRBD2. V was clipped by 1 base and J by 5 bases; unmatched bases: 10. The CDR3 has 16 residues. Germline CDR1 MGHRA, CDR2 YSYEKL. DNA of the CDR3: TGCGCCAGCAGCCAAGGGGGATCGGGAGGGCCCAACGAGCAGTACTTC. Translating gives CASSQGGSGGPNEQYF.

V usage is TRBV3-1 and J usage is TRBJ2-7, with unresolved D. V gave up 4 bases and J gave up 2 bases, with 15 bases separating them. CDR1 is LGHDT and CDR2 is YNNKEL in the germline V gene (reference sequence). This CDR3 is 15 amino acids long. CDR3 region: CASSPSGRLTYEQYF. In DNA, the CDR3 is TGTGCCAGCAGCCCCTCCGGGCGGCTTACCTACGAGCAGTACTTC.

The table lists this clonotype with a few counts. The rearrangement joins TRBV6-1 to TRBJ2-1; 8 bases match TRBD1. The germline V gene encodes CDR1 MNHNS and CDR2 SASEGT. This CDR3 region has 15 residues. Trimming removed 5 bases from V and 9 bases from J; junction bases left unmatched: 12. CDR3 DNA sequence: TGTGCCAGCAGTCTCACAGGACAGGGAGGAAGTGAGCAGTTCTTC. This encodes CASSLTGQGGSEQFF.

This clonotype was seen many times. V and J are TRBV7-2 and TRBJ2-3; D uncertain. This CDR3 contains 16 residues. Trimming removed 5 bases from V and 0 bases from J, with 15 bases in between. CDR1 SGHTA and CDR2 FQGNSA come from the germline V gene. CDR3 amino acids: CASSPNRATSTDTQYF. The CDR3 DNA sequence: TGTGCCAGCAGCCCCAATAGGGCTACCAGCACAGATACGCAGTATTTT. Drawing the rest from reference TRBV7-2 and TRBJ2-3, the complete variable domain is GAGVSQSPSNKVTEKGKDVELRCDPISGHTALYWYRQSLGQGLEFLIYFQGNSAPDKSGLPSDRFSAERTGGSVSTLTIQRTQQEDSAVYLCASSPNRATSTDTQYFGPGTRLTVL.

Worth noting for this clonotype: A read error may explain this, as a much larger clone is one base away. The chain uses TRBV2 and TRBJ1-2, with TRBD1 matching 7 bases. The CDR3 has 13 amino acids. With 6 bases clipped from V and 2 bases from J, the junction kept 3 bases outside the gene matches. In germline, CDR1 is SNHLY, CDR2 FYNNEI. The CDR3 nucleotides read TGTGCCAGCAGGGAGGGACAGAACTATGGCTACACCTTC. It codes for CASREGQNYGYTF.

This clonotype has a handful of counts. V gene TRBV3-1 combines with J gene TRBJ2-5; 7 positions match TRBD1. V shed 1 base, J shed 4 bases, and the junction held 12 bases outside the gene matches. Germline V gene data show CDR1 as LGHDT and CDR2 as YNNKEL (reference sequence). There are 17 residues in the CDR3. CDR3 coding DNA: TGTGCCAGCAGCCAAGGCGTATTCCGACAGGGCAGAGAGACCCAGTACTTC. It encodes CASSQGVFRQGRETQYF.

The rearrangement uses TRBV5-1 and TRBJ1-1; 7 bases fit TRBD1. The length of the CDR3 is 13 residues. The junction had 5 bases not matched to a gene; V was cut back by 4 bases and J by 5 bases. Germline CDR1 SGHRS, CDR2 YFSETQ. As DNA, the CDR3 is TGCGCCAGCAGCCAGACAGGGCAGACTGAAGCTTTCTTT. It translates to CASSQTGQTEAFF.

CDR3 DNA: TGCGCCAGCAGCTGGTGGGACTGGCCCTCAAACACCATATATTTT. It encodes CASSWWDWPSNTIYF. The chain carries TRBV5-1 and TRBJ1-3; D is perhaps TRBD1 (5 bases). V was cut by 3 bases and J by 6 bases, with 16 bases left in between. The CDR3 is made up of 15 amino acids. CDR1 SGHRS and CDR2 YFSETQ come from the germline V gene.

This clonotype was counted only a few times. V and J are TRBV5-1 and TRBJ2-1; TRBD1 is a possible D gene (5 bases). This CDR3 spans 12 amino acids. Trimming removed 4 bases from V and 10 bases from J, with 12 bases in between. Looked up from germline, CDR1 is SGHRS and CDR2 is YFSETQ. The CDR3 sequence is CASSPRDWEQFF. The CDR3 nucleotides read TGCGCCAGCAGCCCCAGGGATTGGGAGCAGTTCTTC. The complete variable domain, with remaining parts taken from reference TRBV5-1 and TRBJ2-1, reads KAGVTQTPRYLIKTRGQQVTLSCSPISGHRSVSWYQQTPGQGLQFLFEYFSETQRNKGNFPGRFSGRQFSNSRSEMNVSTLELGDSALYLCASSPRDWEQFFGPGTRLTVL.

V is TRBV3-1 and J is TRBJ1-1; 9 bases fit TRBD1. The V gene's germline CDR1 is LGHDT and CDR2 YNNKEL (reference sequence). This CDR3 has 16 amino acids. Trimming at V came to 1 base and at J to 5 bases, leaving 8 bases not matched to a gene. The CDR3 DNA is TGTGCCAGCAGCCAAGTTCGGGGACAGGGTCGGACTGAAGCTTTCTTT. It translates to CASSQVRGQGRTEAFF.

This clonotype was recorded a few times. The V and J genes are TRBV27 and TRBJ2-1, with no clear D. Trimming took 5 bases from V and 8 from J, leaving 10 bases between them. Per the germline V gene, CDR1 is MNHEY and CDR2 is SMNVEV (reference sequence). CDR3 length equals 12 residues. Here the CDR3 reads CASSPPHDEQFF. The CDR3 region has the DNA TGTGCCAGCAGTCCCCCCCATGATGAGCAGTTCTTC.

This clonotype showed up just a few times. CDR3 region: CSARPPGRMLNYGYTF. The CDR3 DNA reads as TGCAGTGCTAGACCCCCAGGACGGATGCTAAACTATGGCTACACCTTC. The chain carries TRBV20-1 and TRBJ1-2; D unclear. The germline gives CDR1 DFQATT, CDR2 SNEGSKA (reference sequence). This CDR3 comprises 16 residues. The V and J ends lost 2 bases and 2 bases respectively, with 18 bases between them.

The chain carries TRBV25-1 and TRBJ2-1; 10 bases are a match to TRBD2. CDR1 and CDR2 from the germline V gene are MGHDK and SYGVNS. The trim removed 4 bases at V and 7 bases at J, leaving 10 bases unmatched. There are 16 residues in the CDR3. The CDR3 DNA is TGTGCCAGCAGTGGGGTACTAGCGGGGCGGGGGAATGAGCAGTTCTTC. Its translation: CASSGVLAGRGNEQFF.

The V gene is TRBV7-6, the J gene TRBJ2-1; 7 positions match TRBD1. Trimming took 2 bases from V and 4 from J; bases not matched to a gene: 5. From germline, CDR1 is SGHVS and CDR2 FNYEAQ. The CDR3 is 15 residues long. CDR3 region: CASSLPRDRYNEQFF. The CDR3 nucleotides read TGTGCCAGCAGCTTACCCCGGGACAGATACAATGAGCAGTTCTTC.

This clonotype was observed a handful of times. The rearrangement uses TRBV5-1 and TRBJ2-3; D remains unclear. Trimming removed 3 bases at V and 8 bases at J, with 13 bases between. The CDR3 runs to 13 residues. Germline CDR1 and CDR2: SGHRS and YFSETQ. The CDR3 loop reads CASSSLRLGTQYF. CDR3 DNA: TGCGCCAGCAGCTCCCTGCGGTTAGGTACGCAGTATTTT.

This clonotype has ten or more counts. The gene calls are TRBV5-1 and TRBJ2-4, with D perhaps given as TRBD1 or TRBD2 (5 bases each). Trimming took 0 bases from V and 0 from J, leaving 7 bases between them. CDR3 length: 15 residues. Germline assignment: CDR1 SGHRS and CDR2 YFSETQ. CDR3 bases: TGCGCCAGCAGCTTGGTGGGGACAGCCAAAAACATTCAGTACTTC. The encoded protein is CASSLVGTAKNIQYF. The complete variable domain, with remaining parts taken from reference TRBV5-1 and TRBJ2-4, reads KAGVTQTPRYLIKTRGQQVTLSCSPISGHRSVSWYQQTPGQGLQFLFEYFSETQRNKGNFPGRFSGRQFSNSRSEMNVSTLELGDSALYLCASSLVGTAKNIQYFGAGTRLSVL.

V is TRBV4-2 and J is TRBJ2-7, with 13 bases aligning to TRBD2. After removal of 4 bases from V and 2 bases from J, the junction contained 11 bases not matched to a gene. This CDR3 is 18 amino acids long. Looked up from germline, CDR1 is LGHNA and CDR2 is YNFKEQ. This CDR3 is CASSRGQGTSGVTYEQYF. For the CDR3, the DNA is TGTGCCAGCAGCCGCGGACAGGGGACTAGCGGGGTAACCTACGAGCAGTACTTC.

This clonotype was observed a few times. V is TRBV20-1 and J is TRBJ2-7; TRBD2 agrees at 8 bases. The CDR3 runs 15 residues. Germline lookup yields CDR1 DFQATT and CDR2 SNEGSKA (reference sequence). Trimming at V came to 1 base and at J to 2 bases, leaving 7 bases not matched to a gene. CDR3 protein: CSARGSGIWTYEQYF. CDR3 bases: TGCAGTGCTAGAGGTAGCGGGATCTGGACCTACGAGCAGTACTTC.

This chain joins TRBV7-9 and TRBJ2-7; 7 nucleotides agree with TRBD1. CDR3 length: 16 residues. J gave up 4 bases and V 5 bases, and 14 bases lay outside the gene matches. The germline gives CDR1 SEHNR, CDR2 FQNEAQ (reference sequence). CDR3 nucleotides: TGTGCCAGCAGCGCCCGACAGGGTCATGACTTATACGAGCAGTACTTC. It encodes CASSARQGHDLYEQYF.

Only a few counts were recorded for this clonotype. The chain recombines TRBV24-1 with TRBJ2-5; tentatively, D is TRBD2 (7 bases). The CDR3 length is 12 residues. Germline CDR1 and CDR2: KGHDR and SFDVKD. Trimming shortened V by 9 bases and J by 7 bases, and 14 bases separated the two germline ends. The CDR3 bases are TGTGCCACCCGAGGGGGGGCTGGGACCCAGTACTTC. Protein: CATRGGAGTQYF.

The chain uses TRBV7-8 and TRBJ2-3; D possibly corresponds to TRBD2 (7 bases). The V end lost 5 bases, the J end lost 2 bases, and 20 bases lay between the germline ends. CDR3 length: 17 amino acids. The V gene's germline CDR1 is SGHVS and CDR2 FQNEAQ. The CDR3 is CASSRPRAGAYTDTQYF. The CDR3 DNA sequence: TGTGCCAGCAGCCGCCCCAGGGCGGGGGCTTACACAGATACGCAGTATTTT.

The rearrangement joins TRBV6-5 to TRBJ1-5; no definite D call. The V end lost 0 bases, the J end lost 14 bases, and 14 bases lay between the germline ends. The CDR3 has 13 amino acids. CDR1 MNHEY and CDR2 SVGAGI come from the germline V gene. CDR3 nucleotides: TGTGCCAGCAGTTACTCAGTGATCCAGGAAAAGCATTTT. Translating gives CASSYSVIQEKHF.

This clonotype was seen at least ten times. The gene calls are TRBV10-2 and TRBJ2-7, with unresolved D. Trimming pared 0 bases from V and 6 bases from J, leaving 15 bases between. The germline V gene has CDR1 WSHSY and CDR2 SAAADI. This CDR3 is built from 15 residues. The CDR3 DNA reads TGCGCCAGCAGTGAGTCATTAAGGGCCCGGCGCGAGCAGTACTTC. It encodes CASSESLRARREQYF.

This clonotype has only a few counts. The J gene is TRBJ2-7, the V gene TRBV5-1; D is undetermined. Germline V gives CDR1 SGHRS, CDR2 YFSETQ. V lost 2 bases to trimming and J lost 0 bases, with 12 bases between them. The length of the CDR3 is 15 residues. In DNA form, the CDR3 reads TGCGCCAGCAGCTTTGAGGTGTCCGCCTCCTACGAGCAGTACTTC. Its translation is CASSFEVSASYEQYF.

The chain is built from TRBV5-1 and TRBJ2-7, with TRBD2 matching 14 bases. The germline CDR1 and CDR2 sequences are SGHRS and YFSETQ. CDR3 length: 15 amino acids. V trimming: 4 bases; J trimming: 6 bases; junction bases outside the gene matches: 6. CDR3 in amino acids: CASSRGTSGRPEQYF. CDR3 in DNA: TGCGCCAGCAGCAGGGGGACTAGCGGGAGACCCGAGCAGTACTTC. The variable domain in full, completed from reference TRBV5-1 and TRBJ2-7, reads KAGVTQTPRYLIKTRGQQVTLSCSPISGHRSVSWYQQTPGQGLQFLFEYFSETQRNKGNFPGRFSGRQFSNSRSEMNVSTLELGDSALYLCASSRGTSGRPEQYFGPGTRLTVT.